The 26 T cell receptor beta chains presented below share a single source sample, sequenced in a study of blood T cell repertoires in COVID-19. TCRdb's table, derived via immunoSEQ multiplex PCR, lists solely in-frame clones and lacks some. The sample lists about 250,000 clones, 70% to 90% seen once, with 1.3% to 1.5% in the top ten. Sample: peripheral blood. The receptors here all came from a man older than 75 with acute or convalescent COVID-19.

CDR3 nucleotide sequence: TGCGCCAGCAGCTTGAGTCAGGGGGCGATTTACGAGCAGTACTTC. This encodes CASSLSQGAIYEQYF. The chain is built from TRBV5-1 and TRBJ2-7; TRBD1 matches at 8 bases. Germline trimming cut 1 base from V and 4 bases from J; bases unmatched to any gene: 7. Germline CDR1 and CDR2: SGHRS and YFSETQ. This CDR3 comprises 15 residues. The whole variable domain, remainder taken from reference TRBV5-1 and TRBJ2-7, is KAGVTQTPRYLIKTRGQQVTLSCSPISGHRSVSWYQQTPGQGLQFLFEYFSETQRNKGNFPGRFSGRQFSNSRSEMNVSTLELGDSALYLCASSLSQGAIYEQYFGPGTRLTVT.

A remark on this clone: At the DNA level, this CDR3 is encoded by other sequences in the same sample as well. The gene calls are TRBV5-1 and TRBJ1-1, with D unclear. The CDR3 totals 13 residues. CDR1 and CDR2 from the germline V gene are SGHRS and YFSETQ. The ends were cut back, 1 base at V and 2 bases at J, with 6 bases in the middle. This chain's CDR3 is CASSLTVNTEAFF. CDR3 DNA sequence: TGCGCCAGCAGCTTGACAGTTAACACTGAAGCTTTCTTT.

This clone was observed a single time. Here the CDR3 reads CASSDDGNQPQHF. The DNA of the CDR3 is TGTGCCAGCAGTGATGACGGGAATCAGCCCCAGCATTTT. The rearrangement uses TRBV6-2 or TRBV6-3 and TRBJ1-5; unclear D gene. The CDR3 is made up of 13 amino acids. V dropped 5 bases and J dropped 4 bases, with 9 bases sitting between them. Germline V gene lookup returns CDR1 MNHEY and CDR2 SVGEGT.

The V and J genes are TRBV5-4 and TRBJ2-7, with 9 positions matching TRBD2. This CDR3 has 13 amino acids. The junction had 3 bases not matched to a gene; V was cut back by 2 bases and J by 6 bases. In germline, CDR1 is SGHNT, CDR2 YYREEE (reference sequence). CDR3 protein: CASSLEREAEQYF. The CDR3 bases are TGTGCCAGCAGCTTAGAGCGGGAGGCCGAGCAGTACTTC.

The V and J genes are TRBV6-6 and TRBJ1-5, with 9 bases fitting TRBD1. CDR1 is MNHNY, CDR2 SVGAGI, per germline (reference sequence). Germline trimming cut 6 bases from V and 9 bases from J; bases unmatched to any gene: 3. The CDR3 contains 12 residues. CDR3 in DNA: TGTGCCAGCAGGGGACAGGGAGGGCCCCAGCATTTT. It yields the protein CASRGQGGPQHF.

The chain employs TRBV5-4 and TRBJ1-2; 11 bases are shared with TRBD1. V trimming: 0 bases; J trimming: 4 bases; junction bases outside the gene matches: 5. CDR1 and CDR2 (germline): SGHNT, YYREEE (reference sequence). The CDR3 loop spans 16 amino acids. The DNA for the CDR3 is TGTGCCAGCAGCTTGGATTTCGGGACAGGGGGCTATGGCTACACCTTC. Amino acids: CASSLDFGTGGYGYTF.

This clone was detected a few times. V is TRBV7-9 and J is TRBJ2-2; TRBD2 aligns across 12 bases. The CDR3 extends over 15 amino acids. The J segment lost 7 bases and the V segment lost 5 bases, leaving 5 bases of the junction unmatched. CDR1 is SEHNR, CDR2 FQNEAQ, per germline (reference sequence). CDR3: CASSPSGRDDGELFF. Here the CDR3 DNA reads TGTGCCAGCAGCCCTAGCGGGAGGGATGACGGGGAGCTGTTTTTT.

The gene calls are TRBV5-1 and TRBJ1-2; the D gene is possibly TRBD1 (6 bases). Looked up from germline, CDR1 is SGHRS and CDR2 is YFSETQ. The CDR3 is 14 amino acids. V dropped 3 bases and J dropped 8 bases, with 17 bases sitting between them. The CDR3 sequence is CASSWEGTQGGYTF. Here the CDR3 DNA reads TGCGCCAGCAGCTGGGAGGGGACCCAGGGGGGCTACACCTTC.

The J gene is TRBJ2-1, the V gene TRBV11-2, with D possibly TRBD1 on 6 matching bases. The CDR3 totals 16 residues. Per germline, CDR1 SGHAT and CDR2 FQNNGV. The germline V and J ends were trimmed by 6 bases and 3 bases, with 18 bases remaining between them. Here the CDR3 DNA reads TGTGCCAGCAGTTTCACAGGGACAATACTCTACAATGAGCAGTTCTTC. It yields the protein CASSFTGTILYNEQFF.

This rearrangement joins TRBV28 to TRBJ1-4; D unclear. The CDR3 runs 16 residues. Germline values: CDR1 MDHEN, CDR2 SYDVKM. Trimming stripped 7 bases from V and 8 bases from J, with 23 bases between. CDR3 sequence (DNA): TGTGCCAGCACCGACCCCCCAGCGAATGTGGCCGAAAAACTGTTTTTT. Its translation is CASTDPPANVAEKLFF.

V and J are TRBV29-1 and TRBJ1-1; D not certain. The CDR3 extends over 13 amino acids. Trimming shortened V by 3 bases and J by 3 bases, and 11 bases separated the two germline ends. The V gene's germline CDR1 is SQVTM and CDR2 ANQGSEA. CDR3 residues: CSVERSMDTEAFF. Here the CDR3 DNA reads TGCAGCGTTGAGAGGTCCATGGACACTGAAGCTTTCTTT.

The chain links TRBV25-1 to TRBJ1-2, with D hard to call. CDR1 is MGHDK, CDR2 SYGVNS, per germline. Deletions cut 2 bases from V and 0 bases from J, with 10 bases between. This CDR3 has 15 residues. DNA for the CDR3: TGTGCCAGCAGTGAAGTGGCCAGTTCTAACTATGGCTACACCTTC. Translating it yields CASSEVASSNYGYTF.

This rearrangement joins TRBV27 to TRBJ2-7, with 7 positions matching TRBD1. Germline-derived CDR1 and CDR2 are MNHEY and SMNVEV (reference sequence). The CDR3 extends over 14 amino acids. V was clipped by 7 bases and J by 2 bases; unmatched bases: 8. CDR3 loop: CASTPTGSTYEQYF. CDR3 in DNA: TGTGCCAGCACCCCGACAGGGTCAACCTACGAGCAGTACTTC.

This chain uses TRBV19 with TRBJ1-1, with 8 positions matching TRBD1. This CDR3 is built from 14 residues. CDR1 LNHDA and CDR2 SQIVND come from the germline V gene (reference sequence). With 5 bases clipped from V and 1 base from J, the junction kept 3 bases outside the gene matches. In nucleotides, the CDR3 is TGTGCCAGTAGTGACAGGGGCCCGAACACTGAAGCTTTCTTT. Translation: CASSDRGPNTEAFF.

The gene calls are TRBV7-3 and TRBJ2-1, with 13 bases aligning to TRBD2. This CDR3 has 15 amino acids. With 5 bases clipped from V and 12 bases from J, the junction kept 10 bases outside the gene matches. From germline, CDR1 is SGHTA and CDR2 FQGTGA. CDR3: CASSRTSGGYEGQFF. The CDR3 coding sequence is TGTGCCAGCAGCAGGACTAGCGGGGGCTATGAGGGGCAGTTCTTC.

This chain joins TRBV4-1 and TRBJ1-5; a possible D gene is TRBD1 (5 bases). Trimming took off 4 bases at V and 4 bases at J, with 11 bases between the two ends. The CDR3 runs 14 residues. Germline values: CDR1 MGHRA, CDR2 YSYEKL. The DNA of the CDR3 is TGCGCCAGCAGCCGCGGCGGGGGAAATCAGCCCCAGCATTTT. Its protein product is CASSRGGGNQPQHF.

This chain connects TRBV5-1 to TRBJ1-2; 9 bases align to TRBD1. This CDR3 contains 14 residues. V lost 4 bases and J lost 8; bases outside the gene matches: 9. Germline V gene data show CDR1 as SGHRS and CDR2 as YFSETQ. In DNA, the CDR3 is TGCGCCAGCAGCCCCGCGGGACAGGGTAAGGGCTACACCTTC. Encoded protein: CASSPAGQGKGYTF.

This clone was seen only a few times. The chain has TRBV10-3 and TRBJ2-7, with 7 bases fitting TRBD2. This CDR3 region has 15 residues. Trimming at V came to 0 bases and at J to 1 base, leaving 3 bases not matched to a gene. Germline lookup yields CDR1 ENHRY and CDR2 SYGVKD. CDR3 coding DNA: TGTGCCATCAGTGAGTCCAGCGGGACTTCCTACGAGCAGTACTTC. Translation gives CAISESSGTSYEQYF.

This clone was detected only a few times. The gene calls are TRBV7-2 and TRBJ2-1; 8 positions agree with TRBD2. With 1 base clipped from V and 9 bases from J, the junction kept 11 bases outside the gene matches. The CDR3 has 16 residues. CDR1 and CDR2 (germline): SGHTA, FQGNSA. CDR3 sequence reads: CASSLVRGGMAAEQFF. CDR3 in DNA: TGTGCCAGCAGCTTAGTACGGGGGGGCATGGCAGCTGAGCAGTTCTTC.

This sequence joins TRBV7-3 and TRBJ1-1; TRBD1 matches at 7 bases. Germline V gene lookup returns CDR1 SGHTA and CDR2 FQGTGA. Trimming took 1 base from V and 6 from J; bases not matched to a gene: 5. The CDR3 consists of 14 residues. CDR3 loop: CASSLNRGDAEAFF. CDR3 sequence (DNA): TGTGCCAGCAGCTTAAACAGGGGCGATGCTGAAGCTTTCTTT. Full variable domain (missing parts from reference TRBV7-3 and TRBJ1-1): GAGVSQTPSNKVTEKGKYVELRCDPISGHTALYWYRQSLGQGPEFLIYFQGTGAADDSGLPNDRFFAVRPEGSVSTLKIQRTERGDSAVYLCASSLNRGDAEAFFGQGTRLTVV.

This sequence joins TRBV11-2 and TRBJ1-4, with D possibly matching TRBD1 (6 bases). Per the germline V gene, CDR1 is SGHAT and CDR2 is FQNNGV. The CDR3 has 14 residues. V lost 1 base to trimming and J lost 8 bases, with 11 bases between them. The chain's CDR3 is CASSLAGANEKLFF. The CDR3 nucleotides are TGTGCCAGCAGCTTAGCAGGGGCGAACGAAAAACTGTTTTTT.

The chain combines TRBV5-8 with TRBJ2-3, with D tentatively TRBD1 (6 bases). CDR1 and CDR2 from the germline V gene are SGHTS and YDEGEE. Trimming shortened V by 0 bases and J by 2 bases, and 16 bases separated the two germline ends. The CDR3 has 17 residues. For the CDR3, the DNA is TGTGCCAGCAGCTTGGCCAGGGGCAGGGGTTTCACAGATACGCAGTATTTT. Encoded protein: CASSLARGRGFTDTQYF. The entire variable domain, with the rest obtained from reference TRBV5-8 and TRBJ2-3, is as follows: EAGVTQSPTHLIKTRGQQATLRCSPISGHTSVYWYQQALGLGLQFLLWYDEGEERNRGNFPPRFSGRQFPNYSSELNVNALELEDSALYLCASSLARGRGFTDTQYFGPGTRLTVL.

This clone appeared a single time. The chain recombines TRBV9 with TRBJ1-3, with D hard to call. The CDR3 totals 14 residues. The V gene's germline CDR1 is SGDLS and CDR2 YYNGEE. The ends were cut back, 4 bases at V and 7 bases at J, with 15 bases in the middle. CDR3 DNA sequence: TGTGCCAGCAGCCCTTTCCGGGAGACGAACACCATATATTTT. Protein: CASSPFRETNTIYF. Combining the CDR3 with reference TRBV9 and TRBJ1-3 gives the whole variable domain DSGVTQTPKHLITATGQRVTLRCSPRSGDLSVYWYQQSLDQGLQFLIQYYNGEERAKGNILERFSAQQFPDLHSELNLSSLELGDSALYFCASSPFRETNTIYFGEGSWLTVV.

This sequence joins TRBV5-4 and TRBJ2-6; the match to TRBD1 covers 8 bases. From germline, CDR1 is SGHNT and CDR2 YYREEE (reference sequence). The CDR3 is 19 amino acids. J gave up 0 bases and V 4 bases, and 12 bases lay outside the gene matches. The DNA for the CDR3 is TGTGCCAGCAGCCCCAGAGGTCCAGGGGGCCTCTCTGGGGCCAACGTCCTGACTTTC. Translating gives CASSPRGPGGLSGANVLTF.

The rearrangement uses TRBV2 and TRBJ1-1, with D maybe TRBD1 (6 bases). V shed 4 bases and J shed 2 bases, with 17 bases lying between them. CDR3 length: 16 residues. The germline V gene encodes CDR1 SNHLY and CDR2 FYNNEI. CDR3 nucleotides: TGTGCCAGCAGTGGTGGCAGGGGACCCTTAAACACTGAAGCTTTCTTT. Translating it yields CASSGGRGPLNTEAFF.

The chain recombines TRBV5-4 with TRBJ2-2, with 8 bases aligning to TRBD1. This CDR3 spans 15 amino acids. V was pared by 4 bases and J by 5 bases, with 7 bases of the junction left unmatched. Germline lookup yields CDR1 SGHNT and CDR2 YYREEE (reference sequence). CDR3 residues: CASSLGQGQTGELFF. In DNA form, the CDR3 reads TGTGCCAGCAGCCTCGGACAGGGACAGACCGGGGAGCTGTTTTTT.